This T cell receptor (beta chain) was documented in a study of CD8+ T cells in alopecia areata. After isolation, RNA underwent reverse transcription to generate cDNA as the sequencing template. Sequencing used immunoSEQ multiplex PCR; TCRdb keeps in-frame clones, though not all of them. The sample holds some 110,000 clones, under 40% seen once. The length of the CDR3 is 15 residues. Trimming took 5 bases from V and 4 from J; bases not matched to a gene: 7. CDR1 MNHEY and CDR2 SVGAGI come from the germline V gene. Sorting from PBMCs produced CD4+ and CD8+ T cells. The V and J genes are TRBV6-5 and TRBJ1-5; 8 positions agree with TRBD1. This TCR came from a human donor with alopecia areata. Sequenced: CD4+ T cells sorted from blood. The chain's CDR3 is CASSRTGLGNQPQHF. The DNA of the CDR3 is TGTGCCAGCAGTAGGACAGGGTTGGGGAATCAGCCCCAGCATTTT.